This T cell receptor beta chain was sequenced in a study of vaccination effects on CD4 cells after COVID-19. Overall study context: Some 2 million PBMC were placed in each well, which was supplemented with approximately 9.9 IU/ml IL-2 and approximately 10 ug/ml peptides. Study-level points and caveats: The study got few convalescent patients and did not collect any early post-infection timepoints. By a late point after vaccination, infection- and vaccine-induced clones had shrunk markedly through clonal contraction.

Culturing for 9 to 10 days preceded CD4+ T cell isolation. None of the vaccinated had previously contracted SARS-CoV-2, and their nucleocapsid antibodies tested negative. Notes on this clone: Its antigen is not identified.

Per the germline V gene, CDR1 is MNHNY and CDR2 is SVGAGI (reference sequence). Trimming took off 4 bases at V and 2 bases at J, with 11 bases between the two ends. The CDR3 runs 14 residues. Profiling relied on immunoSEQ multiplex PCR, and the TCRdb table lists in-frame clones only, not all of them. Of about 74,000 clones listed, 60% to 80% are singletons. V usage is TRBV6-6 and J usage is TRBJ1-1; possible D gene TRBD1, 6 bases. This sample comprised CD4+ T cells from PBMCs cultured without peptide, obtained before COVID-19 vaccination. The receptor's source is a human donor who received a COVID-19 vaccine. CDR3 residues: CASSSGQRNTEAFF. In nucleotides, the CDR3 is TGTGCCAGCAGTTCGGGACAACGCAACACTGAAGCTTTCTTT.